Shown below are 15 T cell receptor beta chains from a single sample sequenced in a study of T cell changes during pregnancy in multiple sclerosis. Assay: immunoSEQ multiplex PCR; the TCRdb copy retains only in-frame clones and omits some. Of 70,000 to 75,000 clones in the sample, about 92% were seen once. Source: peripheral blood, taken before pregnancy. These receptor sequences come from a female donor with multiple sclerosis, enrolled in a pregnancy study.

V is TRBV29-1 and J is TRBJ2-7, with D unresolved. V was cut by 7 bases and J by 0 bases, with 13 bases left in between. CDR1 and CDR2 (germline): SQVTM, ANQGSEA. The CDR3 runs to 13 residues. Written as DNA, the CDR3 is TGCAGCGCCAGTGTACAGAGCTCCTACGAGCAGTACTTC. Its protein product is CSASVQSSYEQYF.

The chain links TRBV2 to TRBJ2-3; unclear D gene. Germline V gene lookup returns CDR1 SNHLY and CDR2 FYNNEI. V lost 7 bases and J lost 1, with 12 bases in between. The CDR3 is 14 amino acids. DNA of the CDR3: TGTGCCAGCATGGCGGTGGAAGGCACAGATACGCAGTATTTT. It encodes CASMAVEGTDTQYF.

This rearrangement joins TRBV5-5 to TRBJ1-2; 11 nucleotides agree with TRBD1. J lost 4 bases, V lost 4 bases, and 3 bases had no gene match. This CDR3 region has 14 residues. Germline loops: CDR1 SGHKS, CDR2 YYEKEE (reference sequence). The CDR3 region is CASSPGQGAYGYTF. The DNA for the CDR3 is TGTGCCAGCAGCCCTGGACAGGGGGCCTATGGCTACACCTTC.

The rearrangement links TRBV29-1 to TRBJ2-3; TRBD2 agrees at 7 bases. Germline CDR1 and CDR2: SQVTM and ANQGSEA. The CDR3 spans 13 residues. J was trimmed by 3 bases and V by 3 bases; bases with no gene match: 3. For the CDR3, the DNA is TGCAGCGTTGATGCGGGAGTTACAGATACGCAGTATTTT. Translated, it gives CSVDAGVTDTQYF.

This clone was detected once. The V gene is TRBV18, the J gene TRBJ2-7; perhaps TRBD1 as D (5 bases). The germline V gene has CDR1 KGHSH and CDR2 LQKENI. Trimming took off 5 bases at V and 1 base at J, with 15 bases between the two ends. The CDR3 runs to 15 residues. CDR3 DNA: TGTGCCAGCTCAGCTACAGAAGGGGTTTCCTACGAGCAGTACTTC. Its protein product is CASSATEGVSYEQYF. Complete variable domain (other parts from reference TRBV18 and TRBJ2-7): NAGVMQNPRHLVRRRGQEARLRCSPMKGHSHVYWYRQLPEEGLKFMVYLQKENIIDESGMPKERFSAEFPKEGPSILRIQQVVRGDSAAYFCASSATEGVSYEQYFGPGTRLTVT.

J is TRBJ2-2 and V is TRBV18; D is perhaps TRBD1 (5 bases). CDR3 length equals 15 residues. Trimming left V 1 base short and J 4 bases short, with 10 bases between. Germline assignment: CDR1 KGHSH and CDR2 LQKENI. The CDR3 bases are TGTGCCAGCTCACCACTTACCAGGGCCACCGGGGAGCTGTTTTTT. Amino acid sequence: CASSPLTRATGELFF.

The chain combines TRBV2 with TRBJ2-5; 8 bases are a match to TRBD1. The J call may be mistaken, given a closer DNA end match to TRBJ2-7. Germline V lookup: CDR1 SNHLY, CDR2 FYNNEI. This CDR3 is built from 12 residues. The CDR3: CASSPDRGEQYF. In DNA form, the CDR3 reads TGTGCCAGCAGCCCTGACAGGGGCGAGCAGTACTTC.

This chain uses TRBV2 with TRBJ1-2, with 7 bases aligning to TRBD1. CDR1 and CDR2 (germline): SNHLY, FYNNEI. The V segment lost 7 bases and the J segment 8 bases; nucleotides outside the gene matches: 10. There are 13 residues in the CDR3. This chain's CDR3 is CASNTNRGGGYTF. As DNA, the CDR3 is TGTGCCAGCAATACTAACAGGGGTGGCGGCTACACCTTC.

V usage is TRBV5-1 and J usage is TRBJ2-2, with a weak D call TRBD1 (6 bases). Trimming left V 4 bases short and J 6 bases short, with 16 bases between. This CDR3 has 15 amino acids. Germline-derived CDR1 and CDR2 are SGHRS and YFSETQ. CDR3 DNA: TGCGCCAGCAGCGCACCGGGACACCGATCCGGGGAGCTGTTTTTT. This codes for CASSAPGHRSGELFF.

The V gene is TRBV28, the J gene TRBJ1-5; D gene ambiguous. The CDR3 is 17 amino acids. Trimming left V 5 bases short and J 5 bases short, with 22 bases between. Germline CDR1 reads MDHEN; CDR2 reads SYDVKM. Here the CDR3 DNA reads TGTGCCAGCAGTCCGATTCTGGCCGGGTCAGTCGATCAGCCCCAGCATTTT. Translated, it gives CASSPILAGSVDQPQHF.

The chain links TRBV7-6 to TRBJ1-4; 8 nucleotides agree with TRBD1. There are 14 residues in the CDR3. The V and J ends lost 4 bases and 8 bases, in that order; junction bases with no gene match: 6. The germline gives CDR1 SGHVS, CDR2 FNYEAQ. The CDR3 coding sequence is TGTGCCAGCAGCTCGACAGGGGACAGGGAAAAACTGTTTTTT. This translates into CASSSTGDREKLFF.

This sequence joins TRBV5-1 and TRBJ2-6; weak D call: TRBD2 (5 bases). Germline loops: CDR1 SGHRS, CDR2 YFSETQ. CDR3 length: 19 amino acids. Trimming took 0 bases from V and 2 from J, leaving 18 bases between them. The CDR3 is CASSLGYTGFWAGANVLTF. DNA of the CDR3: TGCGCCAGCAGCTTGGGGTATACGGGATTTTGGGCTGGGGCCAACGTCCTGACTTTC.

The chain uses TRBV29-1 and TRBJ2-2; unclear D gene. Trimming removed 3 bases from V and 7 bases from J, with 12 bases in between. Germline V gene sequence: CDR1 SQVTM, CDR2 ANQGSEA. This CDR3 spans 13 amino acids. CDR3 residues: CSVESQVDGELFF. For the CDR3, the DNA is TGCAGCGTTGAGTCCCAGGTTGACGGGGAGCTGTTTTTT.

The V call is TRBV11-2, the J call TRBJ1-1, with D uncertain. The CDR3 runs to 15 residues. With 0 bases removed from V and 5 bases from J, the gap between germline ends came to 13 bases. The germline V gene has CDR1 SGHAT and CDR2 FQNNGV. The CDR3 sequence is CASSLEAGRRTEAFF. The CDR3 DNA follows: TGTGCCAGCAGCTTAGAGGCGGGGAGGCGGACTGAAGCTTTCTTT.

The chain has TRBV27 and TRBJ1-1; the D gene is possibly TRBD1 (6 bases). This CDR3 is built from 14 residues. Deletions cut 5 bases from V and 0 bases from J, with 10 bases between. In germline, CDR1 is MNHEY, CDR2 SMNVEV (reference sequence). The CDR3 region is CASSRTVMNTEAFF. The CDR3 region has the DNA TGTGCCAGCAGTCGGACAGTCATGAACACTGAAGCTTTCTTT.